What follows are 30 T cell receptor beta chains derived from one specimen sequenced in a study of type 1 regulatory T cells. General study findings and limits: Compared with non-type 1 regulatory T cells, type 1 regulatory T cells showed a more restricted TCR repertoire.

TCRdb used MiXCR to reprocess the reads, holding one entry per CDR3 protein. The data contain 60,000 to 75,000 distinct CDR3 sequences, around 21% of them seen just once; the ten biggest clones take up roughly 8%. No cognate antigen is known for these TCRs. Sequencing used cultured type 1 regulatory T (Tr1) cells, either the whole culture or a sorted fraction (not recorded which). The receptors shown here come from a human donor in good health.

The chain recombines TRBV7-2 with TRBJ1-2; D is uncertain. The CDR3 is 11 residues long. The germline gives CDR1 SGHTA, CDR2 FQGNSA. Trimming shortened V by 2 bases and J by 5 bases, and 3 bases separated the two germline ends. CDR3: CASSLQYGYTF. Here the CDR3 DNA reads TGTGCCAGCAGCTTACAATATGGCTACACCTTC.

The rearrangement joins TRBV5-1 to TRBJ1-1; D perhaps matches TRBD1 (5 bases). The germline CDR1 and CDR2 sequences are SGHRS and YFSETQ. The CDR3 length is 14 residues. Trimming pared 4 bases from V and 6 bases from J, leaving 16 bases between. CDR3: CASSPFGGGPEAFF. CDR3 sequence (DNA): TGCGCCAGCAGCCCCTTTGGCGGGGGTCCTGAAGCTTTCTTT.

This chain uses TRBV20-1 with TRBJ2-7, with a tentative D call TRBD1 (6 bases). V dropped 2 bases and J dropped 4 bases, with 21 bases sitting between them. The CDR3 spans 16 residues. CDR1 DFQATT and CDR2 SNEGSKA come from the germline V gene (reference sequence). The CDR3 loop is CSARSPTWQGLYEQYF. CDR3 DNA: TGCAGTGCTAGATCCCCCACGTGGCAGGGGTTATACGAGCAGTACTTC.

This clonotype was picked up a small number of times. This chain joins TRBV5-1 and TRBJ2-1; 11 nucleotides match TRBD2. Trimming at V came to 4 bases and at J to 5 bases, leaving 8 bases not matched to a gene. The CDR3 is 16 residues long. CDR1 is SGHRS and CDR2 is YFSETQ in the germline V gene. DNA for the CDR3: TGCGCCAGCAGCCACGAATCGGGACTAGCGGACAATGAGCAGTTCTTC. Encoded protein: CASSHESGLADNEQFF.

This clonotype has more than one count but fewer than ten. The chain is built from TRBV20-1 and TRBJ2-1; 7 bases fit TRBD2. The CDR3 spans 14 residues. With V trimmed by 4 bases and J by 9 bases, 12 bases remained unmatched. Germline V gene sequence: CDR1 DFQATT, CDR2 SNEGSKA (reference sequence). The CDR3 is CSATLGPSGSEQFF. The DNA for the CDR3 is TGCAGTGCTACTCTCGGTCCTAGCGGTTCTGAGCAGTTCTTC.

This clonotype showed up many times. This chain uses TRBV7-9 with TRBJ2-7; D remains unclear. The CDR3 has 12 residues. The V gene lost 1 base and the J gene lost 6 bases, with 7 bases spanning the gap. Germline CDR1 and CDR2: SEHNR and FQNEAQ (reference sequence). This CDR3 reads CASSLGLTEQYF. The CDR3 nucleotides are TGTGCCAGCAGCTTAGGGCTGACCGAGCAGTACTTC.

The chain's CDR3 is CASSLVGSPSVNEQFF. For the CDR3, the DNA is TGTGCCAGCAGCTTAGTAGGCAGCCCTAGCGTCAATGAGCAGTTCTTC. This chain connects TRBV11-2 to TRBJ2-1; D perhaps matches TRBD2 (6 bases). Between the trimmed V and J ends, which lost 1 base and 6 bases, there was a span of 16 bases. The CDR3 runs 16 residues. Germline V CDR1 and CDR2: SGHAT, FQNNGV.

V and J are TRBV12-3 or TRBV12-4 and TRBJ2-5; 12 positions match TRBD2. Trimming took 4 bases from V and 5 from J; bases not matched to a gene: 8. The CDR3 contains 16 residues. The CDR3 nucleotides read TGTGCCAGCAGTTCTGGGACTAGCGGGCTCGGGGAGACCCAGTACTTC. Translating gives CASSSGTSGLGETQYF.

This clonotype was observed at least ten times. The V gene is TRBV15, the J gene TRBJ1-2; D may be TRBD1 (6 bases). The V gene's germline CDR1 is LNHNV and CDR2 YYDKDF (reference sequence). V was pared by 7 bases and J by 5 bases, with 20 bases between. This CDR3 is built from 15 residues. CDR3 nucleotides: TGTGCCACCATCTCTTCATCTGACAGGCGGTATGGCTACACCTTC. Translated: CATISSSDRRYGYTF.

This clonotype was seen a few times. The chain combines TRBV12-3 or TRBV12-4 with TRBJ2-2, with 8 bases matching TRBD1. V shed 6 bases, J shed 5 bases, and the junction held 11 bases outside the gene matches. This CDR3 region has 16 residues. The CDR3 bases are TGTGCCAGCAGCCCAGGTCGGACAGGGCGGACCGGGGAGCTGTTTTTT. This gives the protein CASSPGRTGRTGELFF.

The chain employs TRBV20-1 and TRBJ2-7, with D possibly called TRBD1 or TRBD2 (5 bases each). The CDR3 totals 15 residues. Germline V gives CDR1 DFQATT, CDR2 SNEGSKA (reference sequence). V shed 1 base and J shed 0 bases, with 13 bases lying between them. CDR3 protein: CSARAGLRNSYEQYF. As DNA, the CDR3 is TGCAGTGCTAGAGCGGGGCTCAGAAACTCCTACGAGCAGTACTTC.

This clonotype was detected a few times. The CDR3 region has the DNA TGTGCCAGCAGTTTATTCCTTCGACTAGCGGGAGTACGCAATGAGCAGTTCTTC. Its protein is CASSLFLRLAGVRNEQFF. The chain links TRBV28 to TRBJ2-1, with TRBD2 identical over 12 bases. The length of the CDR3 is 18 residues. Per the germline V gene, CDR1 is MDHEN and CDR2 is SYDVKM. Germline trimming cut 1 base from V and 6 bases from J; bases unmatched to any gene: 10.

This rearrangement joins TRBV9 to TRBJ1-2; no clear D. Trimming removed 0 bases from V and 4 bases from J, with 7 bases in between. The CDR3 is made up of 13 amino acids. Germline V gives CDR1 SGDLS, CDR2 YYNGEE. CDR3: CASSVDWRYGYTF. The DNA of the CDR3 is TGTGCCAGCAGCGTAGACTGGCGCTATGGCTACACCTTC.

This clonotype came up a few times. The chain employs TRBV15 and TRBJ1-6, with D possibly matching TRBD1 (5 bases). Germline V gives CDR1 LNHNV, CDR2 YYDKDF (reference sequence). The ends were cut back, 6 bases at V and 10 bases at J, with 16 bases in the middle. There are 14 residues in the CDR3. CDR3 in DNA: TGTGCCACCAGGAGGGAGTTGACAGCCTCACCCCTCCACTTT. Translating it yields CATRRELTASPLHF.

This clonotype occurred a few times. The chain links TRBV7-9 to TRBJ1-1; D is uncertain. This CDR3 spans 14 amino acids. The germline gives CDR1 SEHNR, CDR2 FQNEAQ (reference sequence). Trimming stripped 2 bases from V and 4 bases from J, with 11 bases between. CDR3 protein: CASSLLTSGTEAFF. As DNA, the CDR3 is TGTGCCAGCAGCTTATTAACATCAGGCACTGAAGCTTTCTTT.

The chain employs TRBV7-2 and TRBJ2-4; 9 bases line up with TRBD2. The V gene's germline CDR1 is SGHTA and CDR2 FQGNSA. The junction had 7 bases not matched to a gene; V was cut back by 0 bases and J by 1 base. This CDR3 region has 18 residues. The CDR3 spells CASSLAGAGGPAKNIQYF. DNA for the CDR3: TGTGCCAGCAGCTTAGCTGGGGCGGGAGGGCCGGCCAAAAACATTCAGTACTTC. The full variable domain, rest sourced from reference TRBV7-2 and TRBJ2-4, is GAGVSQSPSNKVTEKGKDVELRCDPISGHTALYWYRQSLGQGLEFLIYFQGNSAPDKSGLPSDRFSAERTGGSVSTLTIQRTQQEDSAVYLCASSLAGAGGPAKNIQYFGAGTRLSVL.

Only a few counts were recorded for this clonotype. This chain uses TRBV19 with TRBJ1-1; TRBD1 aligns across 10 bases. CDR1 is LNHDA and CDR2 is SQIVND in the germline V gene (reference sequence). J lost 7 bases, V lost 7 bases, and 9 bases had no gene match. The CDR3 contains 14 residues. This CDR3 is CASNTGQGIGEAFF. CDR3 coding DNA: TGTGCCAGTAACACGGGACAGGGGATCGGTGAAGCTTTCTTT.

This clonotype was picked up a small number of times. The chain links TRBV5-1 to TRBJ1-1; D perhaps matches TRBD1 (5 bases). Deletions cut 5 bases from V and 4 bases from J, with 12 bases between. This CDR3 is 13 amino acids long. The germline V gene has CDR1 SGHRS and CDR2 YFSETQ. CDR3: CASSDSWSTEAFF. CDR3 nucleotides: TGCGCCAGCAGTGACAGCTGGAGCACTGAAGCTTTCTTT. Filled out from reference TRBV5-1 and TRBJ1-1, the complete variable domain reads KAGVTQTPRYLIKTRGQQVTLSCSPISGHRSVSWYQQTPGQGLQFLFEYFSETQRNKGNFPGRFSGRQFSNSRSEMNVSTLELGDSALYLCASSDSWSTEAFFGQGTRLTVV.

This clonotype was counted a few times. The chain couples TRBV18 to TRBJ2-7; D uncertain. The length of the CDR3 is 14 residues. Between the trimmed V and J ends, which lost 0 bases and 0 bases, there was a span of 6 bases. Germline V lookup: CDR1 KGHSH, CDR2 LQKENI. This CDR3 reads CASSPPTNSYEQYF. The CDR3 DNA reads as TGTGCCAGCTCACCACCGACGAACTCCTACGAGCAGTACTTC.

The chain employs TRBV25-1 and TRBJ1-2, with no clear D. Per germline, CDR1 MGHDK and CDR2 SYGVNS. The CDR3 spans 13 residues. Trimming took off 8 bases at V and 4 bases at J, with 14 bases between the two ends. CDR3 DNA: TGTGCCAGCTCGCAGGCGGGGATCTATGGCTACACCTTC. It translates to CASSQAGIYGYTF.

There are a few counts of this clonotype. The chain couples TRBV20-1 to TRBJ2-5; TRBD2 matches at 7 bases. The V gene's germline CDR1 is DFQATT and CDR2 SNEGSKA (reference sequence). The V segment lost 5 bases and the J segment 5 bases; nucleotides outside the gene matches: 11. CDR3 length: 14 amino acids. CDR3 sequence reads: CSAGSGRAVETQYF. CDR3 DNA: TGCAGTGCTGGTTCGGGGAGGGCCGTCGAGACCCAGTACTTC.

This clonotype occurred a few times. The chain's CDR3 is CASSLGPPTNEKLFF. CDR3 sequence (DNA): TGTGCCAGCAGTTTGGGGCCCCCAACTAATGAAAAACTGTTTTTT. V is TRBV28 and J is TRBJ1-4, with D perhaps TRBD1 (5 bases). There are 15 residues in the CDR3. CDR1 and CDR2 from the germline V gene are MDHEN and SYDVKM. Deletions cut 3 bases from V and 0 bases from J, with 8 bases between.

This clonotype was detected only a few times. This sequence joins TRBV29-1 and TRBJ2-5; D remains ambiguous. Trimming removed 2 bases from V and 5 bases from J, with 9 bases in between. The CDR3 has 12 residues. Germline loops: CDR1 SQVTM, CDR2 ANQGSEA. CDR3 region: CSVEFSAETQYF. For the CDR3, the DNA is TGCAGCGTTGAATTTTCGGCGGAGACCCAGTACTTC.

The sample holds a few counts of this clonotype. V usage is TRBV5-1 and J usage is TRBJ2-7; D may correspond to TRBD1 or TRBD2 (5 bases each). From germline, CDR1 is SGHRS and CDR2 YFSETQ. V lost 5 bases to trimming and J lost 6 bases, with 18 bases between them. The CDR3 is 14 amino acids. The CDR3: CASRGEGLAGEQYF. CDR3 coding DNA: TGCGCCAGCAGGGGGGAAGGGCTAGCAGGCGAGCAGTACTTC.

This clonotype was counted between two and nine times. The chain recombines TRBV5-1 with TRBJ2-2; no definite D call. Trimming pared 0 bases from V and 4 bases from J, leaving 4 bases between. The CDR3 loop spans 13 amino acids. Looked up from germline, CDR1 is SGHRS and CDR2 is YFSETQ. CDR3 loop: CASSLEATGELFF. The CDR3 bases are TGCGCCAGCAGCTTGGAAGCCACCGGGGAGCTGTTTTTT.

This chain uses TRBV6-5 with TRBJ2-4; TRBD1 agrees at 7 bases. After removal of 6 bases from V and 0 bases from J, the junction contained 11 bases not matched to a gene. Per germline, CDR1 MNHEY and CDR2 SVGAGI. The length of the CDR3 is 17 residues. The CDR3 sequence: CASRRTGQAIAKNIQYF. The CDR3 DNA is TGTGCCAGCAGGAGAACTGGACAGGCGATAGCCAAAAACATTCAGTACTTC.

The rearrangement uses TRBV11-2 and TRBJ2-3; 11 positions agree with TRBD1. This CDR3 is built from 17 residues. The germline gives CDR1 SGHAT, CDR2 FQNNGV. Trimming at V came to 1 base and at J to 4 bases, leaving 7 bases not matched to a gene. CDR3 amino acids: CASSLVGQGASADTQYF. The DNA of the CDR3 is TGTGCCAGCAGCTTAGTCGGACAGGGGGCTAGTGCAGATACGCAGTATTTT.

This clonotype was seen more than once but under ten times. The rearrangement links TRBV7-2 to TRBJ2-3; no reliable D call. V was cut by 1 base and J by 2 bases, with 7 bases left in between. Germline V gives CDR1 SGHTA, CDR2 FQGNSA. The CDR3 covers 14 residues. The DNA for the CDR3 is TGTGCCAGCAGCTTAGATTTGACCACAGATACGCAGTATTTT. Its protein is CASSLDLTTDTQYF.

This clonotype has more than one count but fewer than ten. The V and J genes are TRBV19 and TRBJ1-1; D unclear. The V and J ends lost 7 bases and 0 bases respectively, with 9 bases between them. The V gene's germline CDR1 is LNHDA and CDR2 SQIVND (reference sequence). CDR3 size: 13 residues. The CDR3 protein is CASKKHMNTEAFF. The CDR3 DNA reads TGTGCCAGTAAGAAACACATGAACACTGAAGCTTTCTTT.

This clonotype came up a few times. CDR3 coding DNA: TGTGCCAGCAGTAGACCGACAGGGGGACCGGGGCAGCCCCAGCATTTT. This codes for CASSRPTGGPGQPQHF. The V gene is TRBV12-3 or TRBV12-4, the J gene TRBJ1-5, with 9 bases that match TRBD1. CDR3 length: 16 amino acids. J gave up 7 bases and V 5 bases, and 12 bases lay outside the gene matches.